This TCR beta chain was observed in a study of PD-L1 blockade in urothelial cancer. Overall study context: Of 30 or so patients, almost 26 were males with bladder-origin urothelial cancer. A median of approximately 140,000 T cells was found in the blood samples. Analyses used blood from 3 weeks (second dose) and 6 weeks after treatment start.

As to time point: peripheral blood 6 weeks after treatment start. The patients had locally advanced or metastatic urothelial carcinoma. Germline trimming cut 4 bases from V and 6 bases from J; bases unmatched to any gene: 15. The length of the CDR3 is 16 residues. CDR1 WSHSY and CDR2 SAAADI come from the germline V gene. Profiling relied on immunoSEQ multiplex PCR, and the TCRdb table lists in-frame clones only, not all of them. Of about 36,000 clones in the sample, roughly 84% are singletons; the top ten hold roughly 10%. The receptor's source is a middle-aged man with urothelial cancer. Sequencing was performed on PBMCs, taken around atezolizumab (anti-PD-L1) treatment. The chain has TRBV10-2 and TRBJ2-7, with 7 bases that match TRBD2. The CDR3: CASSGGGRVIEAEQYF. The CDR3 DNA follows: TGCGCCAGCAGTGGGGGGGGGAGGGTCATCGAAGCCGAGCAGTACTTC.